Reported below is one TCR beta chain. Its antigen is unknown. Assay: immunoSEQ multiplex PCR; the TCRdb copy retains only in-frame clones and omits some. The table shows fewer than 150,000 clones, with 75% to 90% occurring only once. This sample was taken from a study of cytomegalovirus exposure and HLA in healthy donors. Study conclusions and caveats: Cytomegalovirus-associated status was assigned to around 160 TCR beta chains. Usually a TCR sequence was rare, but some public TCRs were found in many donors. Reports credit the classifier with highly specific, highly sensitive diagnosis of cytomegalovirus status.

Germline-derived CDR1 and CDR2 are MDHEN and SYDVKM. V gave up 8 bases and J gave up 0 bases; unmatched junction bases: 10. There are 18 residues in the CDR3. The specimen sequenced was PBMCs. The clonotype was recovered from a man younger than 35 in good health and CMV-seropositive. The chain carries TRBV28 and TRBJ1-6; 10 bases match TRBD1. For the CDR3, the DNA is TGTGCCAGCTCCGGGACAGGGGTCTTGAGCTCCTATAATTCACCCCTCCACTTT. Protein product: CASSGTGVLSSYNSPLHF.